The clone carrying this T cell receptor beta chain was seen a few times. CDR3 size: 14 residues. V trimming: 3 bases; J trimming: 3 bases; junction bases outside the gene matches: 5. This entry comes from a study of T-cell reconstitution after alpha-beta-depleted transplantation in children. Unique molecular identifiers were built into the TCRbeta library. TCRdb re-called the PCR reads through MiXCR, storing one row per CDR3 protein. This sample has about 200,000 distinct CDR3 sequences; approximately 8% occur once, and the top ten carry roughly 35%. Specimen: PBMCs, mostly from graft donor cells, collected 360 days after TCRalphabeta/CD19-depleted stem cell transplant. This clonotype was sampled from a male patient under 10 years old who had a stem cell transplant for acute myeloid leukemia, so the T cells may come from the graft donor. V is TRBV12-3 or TRBV12-4 and J is TRBJ2-7; 7 positions agree with TRBD2. The CDR3 DNA reads as TGTGCCAGCAGTTTCGGGCTAGCGGTCTACGAGCAGTACTTC. It encodes CASSFGLAVYEQYF.